The clone carrying this T cell receptor (beta chain) was found once. Antigen unknown. This entry is derived from a study of vaccination effects on CD4 cells after COVID-19. ViraFEST used viral peptide pools to expand antigen-specific CD4+ T cells before sequencing. An approximately 10-day culture period preceded the isolation of CD4+ T cells. Participants were vaccinated with two doses of either the BNT162b2 or mRNA-1273 vaccine. Profiled with immunoSEQ multiplex PCR; TCRdb holds only in-frame clones, not every one. This sample has more than 20,000 clones, with approximately 76% found just once. CDR1 and CDR2 from the germline V gene are KGHSH and LQKENI. V gave up 3 bases and J gave up 5 bases, with 16 bases separating them. This CDR3 has 15 residues.

The specimen comprised CD4+ T cells from PBMCs cultured with HCoV-229E spike peptides, sampled after COVID-19 vaccination. The V gene is TRBV18, the J gene TRBJ1-1; D gene unclear. The source of this sequence is a human donor who received a COVID-19 vaccine. As DNA, the CDR3 is TGTGCCAGCTCACCCCCCAATGGGGAGTTGACTGAAGCTTTCTTT. As protein: CASSPPNGELTEAFF.